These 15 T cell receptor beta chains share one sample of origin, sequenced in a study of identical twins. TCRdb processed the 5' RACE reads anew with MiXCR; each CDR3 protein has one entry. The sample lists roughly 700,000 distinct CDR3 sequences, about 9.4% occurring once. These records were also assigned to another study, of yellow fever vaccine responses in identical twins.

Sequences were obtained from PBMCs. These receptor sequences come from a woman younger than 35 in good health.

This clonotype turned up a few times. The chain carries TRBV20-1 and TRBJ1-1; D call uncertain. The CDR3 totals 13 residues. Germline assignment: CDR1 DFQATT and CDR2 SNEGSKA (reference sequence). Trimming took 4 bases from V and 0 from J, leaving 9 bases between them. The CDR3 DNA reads TGCAGTGCTAATGGAGAAATGAACACTGAAGCTTTCTTT. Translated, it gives CSANGEMNTEAFF.

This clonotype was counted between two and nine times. CDR3 loop: CASSPTGEEDGYTF. In nucleotides, the CDR3 is TGCGCCAGCAGCCCGACAGGGGAAGAGGATGGCTACACCTTC. The V gene is TRBV5-1, the J gene TRBJ1-2, with TRBD1 matching 8 bases. CDR1 SGHRS and CDR2 YFSETQ come from the germline V gene. Trimming took 4 bases from V and 6 from J; bases not matched to a gene: 8. This CDR3 is built from 14 residues.

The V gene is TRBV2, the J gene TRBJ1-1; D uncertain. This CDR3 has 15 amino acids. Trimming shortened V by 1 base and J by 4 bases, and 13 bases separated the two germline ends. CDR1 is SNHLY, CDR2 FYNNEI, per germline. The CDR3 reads CASSEDLQRPTEAFF. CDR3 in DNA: TGTGCCAGCAGTGAAGACCTCCAGAGGCCCACTGAAGCTTTCTTT.

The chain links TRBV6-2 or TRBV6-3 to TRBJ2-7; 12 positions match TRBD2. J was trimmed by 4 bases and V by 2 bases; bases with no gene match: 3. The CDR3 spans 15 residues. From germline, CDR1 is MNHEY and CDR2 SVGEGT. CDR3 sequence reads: CASSYLTSGRYEQYF. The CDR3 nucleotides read TGTGCCAGCAGTTACCTGACTAGCGGGAGATACGAGCAGTACTTC.

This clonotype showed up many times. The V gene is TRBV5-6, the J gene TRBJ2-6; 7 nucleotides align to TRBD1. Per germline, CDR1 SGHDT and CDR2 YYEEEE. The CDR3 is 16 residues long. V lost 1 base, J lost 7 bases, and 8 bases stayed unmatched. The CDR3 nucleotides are TGTGCCAGCAGCTTGTGGGGGACAGTGGTCGCCAACGTCCTGACTTTC. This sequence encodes CASSLWGTVVANVLTF.

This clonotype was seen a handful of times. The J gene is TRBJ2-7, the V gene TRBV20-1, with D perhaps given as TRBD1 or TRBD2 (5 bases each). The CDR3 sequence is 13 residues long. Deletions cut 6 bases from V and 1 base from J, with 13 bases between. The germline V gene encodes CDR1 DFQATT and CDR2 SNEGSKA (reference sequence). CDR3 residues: CSATGPGSYEQYF. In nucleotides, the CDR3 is TGCAGTGCAACGGGACCGGGATCCTACGAGCAGTACTTC.

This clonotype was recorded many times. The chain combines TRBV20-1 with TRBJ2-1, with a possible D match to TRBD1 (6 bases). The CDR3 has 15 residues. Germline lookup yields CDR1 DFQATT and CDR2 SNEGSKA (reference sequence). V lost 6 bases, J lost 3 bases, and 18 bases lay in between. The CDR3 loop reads CSAMTGASGYNEQFF. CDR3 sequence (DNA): TGCAGTGCCATGACAGGCGCCAGTGGCTACAATGAGCAGTTCTTC.

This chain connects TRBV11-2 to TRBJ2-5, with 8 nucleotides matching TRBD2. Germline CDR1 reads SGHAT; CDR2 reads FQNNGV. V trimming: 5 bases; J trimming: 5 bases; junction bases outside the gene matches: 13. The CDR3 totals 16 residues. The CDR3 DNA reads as TGTGCCAGCAGCCGGGCCAGCGGGAGTCAGGGGGAGACCCAGTACTTC. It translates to CASSRASGSQGETQYF.

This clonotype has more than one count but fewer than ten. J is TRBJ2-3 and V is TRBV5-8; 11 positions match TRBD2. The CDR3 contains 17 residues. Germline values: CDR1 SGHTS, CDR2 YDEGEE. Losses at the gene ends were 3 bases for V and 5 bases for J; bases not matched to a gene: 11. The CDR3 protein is CASSYLLAGALLDTQYF. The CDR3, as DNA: TGTGCCAGCAGCTACTTACTAGCGGGAGCTCTTTTAGATACGCAGTATTTT.

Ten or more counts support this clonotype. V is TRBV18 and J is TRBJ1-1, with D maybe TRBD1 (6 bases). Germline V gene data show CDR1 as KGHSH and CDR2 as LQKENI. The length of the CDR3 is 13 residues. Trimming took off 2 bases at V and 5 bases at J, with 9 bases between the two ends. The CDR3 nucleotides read TGTGCCAGCTCACCAACAGGGAGGACTGAAGCTTTCTTT. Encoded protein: CASSPTGRTEAFF.

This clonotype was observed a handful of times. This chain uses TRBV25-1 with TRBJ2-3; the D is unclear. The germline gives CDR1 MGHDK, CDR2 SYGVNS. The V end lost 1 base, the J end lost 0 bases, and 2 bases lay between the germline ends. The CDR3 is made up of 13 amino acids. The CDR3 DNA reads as TGTGCCAGCAGTGAATTTAGCACAGATACGCAGTATTTT. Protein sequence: CASSEFSTDTQYF. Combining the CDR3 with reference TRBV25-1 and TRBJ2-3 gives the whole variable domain EADIYQTPRYLVIGTGKKITLECSQTMGHDKMYWYQQDPGMELHLIHYSYGVNSTEKGDLSSESTVSRIRTEHFPLTLESARPSHTSQYLCASSEFSTDTQYFGPGTRLTVL.

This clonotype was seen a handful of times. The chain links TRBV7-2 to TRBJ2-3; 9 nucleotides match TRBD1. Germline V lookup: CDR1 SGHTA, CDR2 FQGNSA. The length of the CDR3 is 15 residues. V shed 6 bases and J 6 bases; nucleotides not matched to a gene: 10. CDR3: CASRLLTGGADTQYF. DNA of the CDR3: TGTGCCAGCAGGCTTCTGACAGGGGGAGCGGATACGCAGTATTTT.

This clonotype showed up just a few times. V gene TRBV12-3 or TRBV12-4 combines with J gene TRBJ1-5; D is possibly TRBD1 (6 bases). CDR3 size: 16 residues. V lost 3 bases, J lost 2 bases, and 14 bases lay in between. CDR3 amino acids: CASSLTQGMGNQPQHF. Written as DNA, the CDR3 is TGTGCCAGCAGTTTGACCCAGGGGATGGGCAATCAGCCCCAGCATTTT.

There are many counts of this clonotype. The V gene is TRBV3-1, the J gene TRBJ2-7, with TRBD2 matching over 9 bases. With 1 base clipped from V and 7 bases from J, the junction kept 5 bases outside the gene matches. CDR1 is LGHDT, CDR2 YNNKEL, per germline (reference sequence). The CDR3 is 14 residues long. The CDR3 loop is CASSQGTSVGEQYF. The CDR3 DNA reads TGTGCCAGCAGCCAAGGGACTAGCGTTGGTGAGCAGTACTTC.

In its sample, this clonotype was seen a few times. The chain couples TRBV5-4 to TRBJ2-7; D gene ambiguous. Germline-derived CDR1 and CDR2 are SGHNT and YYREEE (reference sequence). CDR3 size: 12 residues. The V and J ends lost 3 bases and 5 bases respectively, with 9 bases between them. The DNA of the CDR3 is TGTGCCAGCAGCTCGAGCAGTGACGAGCAGTACTTC. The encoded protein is CASSSSSDEQYF.